This TCR beta chain came from a study of blood T cell repertoires in COVID-19. Self-reported history from a screening survey and questionnaire set each donor's cohort. Data came from immunoSEQ multiplex PCR; TCRdb stores just in-frame clones and leaves some out. Among some 250,000 clones, about 89% were seen once, and the ten largest hold 8.8%. The sequenced material came from PBMCs or T cells enriched from blood (not recorded which). The receptor's source is a man aged 35 to 55 who had recovered from COVID-19.

The CDR3: CASRLAGGRGDEQYF. For the CDR3, the DNA is TGTGCCAGCAGACTAGCGGGGGGGCGAGGGGACGAGCAGTACTTC. This chain joins TRBV5-4 and TRBJ2-7, with 13 nucleotides matching TRBD2. J gave up 5 bases and V 5 bases, and 7 bases lay outside the gene matches. Germline assignment: CDR1 SGHNT and CDR2 YYREEE (reference sequence). This CDR3 contains 15 residues.